A single sample gave rise to the 26 T cell receptor beta chains below, sequenced in a study of blood T cell repertoires in COVID-19. Sequenced by immunoSEQ multiplex PCR; TCRdb stores in-frame clones only, minus some. This table holds around 63,000 clones, about 76% found once. Sequenced: peripheral blood. These receptors were collected from an elderly woman with active or convalescent COVID-19.

The rearrangement links TRBV28 to TRBJ1-2; 12 positions agree with TRBD1. The CDR3 sequence is 17 residues long. Per germline, CDR1 MDHEN and CDR2 SYDVKM. J was trimmed by 0 bases and V by 3 bases; bases with no gene match: 5. The CDR3 is CASSFRDRGLANYGYTF. The CDR3, as DNA: TGTGCCAGCAGTTTCAGGGACAGGGGGCTAGCTAACTATGGCTACACCTTC.

The rearrangement joins TRBV6-2 or TRBV6-3 to TRBJ1-2, with 9 positions matching TRBD1. The germline V gene has CDR1 MNHEY and CDR2 SVGEGT. This CDR3 spans 13 amino acids. The V gene end was trimmed by 6 bases and the J gene end by 4 bases; junction bases not matched to a gene: 3. The CDR3: CASSGQGTYGYTF. For the CDR3, the DNA is TGTGCCAGCAGCGGACAGGGGACCTATGGCTACACCTTC.

This clone has a single count. The rearrangement uses TRBV6-6 and TRBJ1-2; 7 bases map to TRBD1. The germline V gene has CDR1 MNHNY and CDR2 SVGAGI (reference sequence). This CDR3 contains 12 residues. The V gene end was trimmed by 6 bases and the J gene end by 8 bases; junction bases not matched to a gene: 6. Here the CDR3 DNA reads TGTGCCAGCAGACAGGGGACGGGGGGCTACACCTTC. Translating gives CASRQGTGGYTF.

The chain is built from TRBV3-1 (or the pseudogene TRBV3-2) and TRBJ1-5; D gene ambiguous. V was clipped by 1 base and J by 7 bases, with 17 bases between them. The CDR3 covers 16 residues. Germline lookup yields CDR1 LGHDT and CDR2 YNNKEL (reference sequence). The CDR3 nucleotides read TGTGCCAGCAGCCAAGGGACGGGAACGGCTTTACAGCCCCAGCATTTT. This gives the protein CASSQGTGTALQPQHF.

The gene calls are TRBV7-9 and TRBJ1-1; the D is unclear. This CDR3 spans 13 amino acids. V shed 5 bases and J shed 1 base, with 8 bases lying between them. Per germline, CDR1 SEHNR and CDR2 FQNEAQ (reference sequence). The CDR3 DNA follows: TGTGCCAGCAGCGACAATCCGAACACTGAAGCTTTCTTT. It is translated as CASSDNPNTEAFF.

The chain has TRBV11-1 and TRBJ1-3; D is undetermined. The V gene's germline CDR1 is SGHAT and CDR2 FQDESV (reference sequence). Trimming took off 5 bases at V and 0 bases at J, with 14 bases between the two ends. The CDR3 spans 16 residues. In DNA, the CDR3 is TGTGCCAGCAGCCCACGTCAGAGGGACTCTGGAAACACCATATATTTT. Protein: CASSPRQRDSGNTIYF.

This rearrangement joins TRBV6-5 to TRBJ1-1; D might be TRBD1 (6 bases). The CDR3 is 15 residues long. V lost 7 bases to trimming and J lost 9 bases, with 24 bases between them. Germline lookup yields CDR1 MNHEY and CDR2 SVGAGI. CDR3: CASTQGGGLRVQAFF. Here the CDR3 DNA reads TGTGCCAGCACTCAAGGCGGGGGCTTGAGGGTGCAAGCTTTCTTT.

This clone was counted once. The chain joins TRBV24-1 to TRBJ2-1; TRBD2 might be the D (5 bases). Germline lookup yields CDR1 KGHDR and CDR2 SFDVKD. The CDR3 runs to 14 residues. Trimming pared 4 bases from V and 3 bases from J, leaving 9 bases between. In DNA form, the CDR3 reads TGTGCCACCAGTGACCGGACTGACTACAATGAGCAGTTCTTC. Translated, it gives CATSDRTDYNEQFF.

CDR3 loop: CSVGEVAGALNTEAFF. CDR3 in DNA: TGCAGCGTTGGAGAGGTGGCAGGGGCCTTGAACACTGAAGCTTTCTTT. This sequence joins TRBV29-1 and TRBJ1-1, with D possibly being TRBD1 (6 bases). The CDR3 has 16 amino acids. Germline values: CDR1 SQVTM, CDR2 ANQGSEA. V was pared by 4 bases and J by 0 bases, with 18 bases between.

The genes are TRBV2 and TRBJ2-7, with 8 nucleotides matching TRBD1. Germline CDR1 and CDR2: SNHLY and FYNNEI. With V trimmed by 7 bases and J by 1 base, 3 bases remained unmatched. CDR3 length equals 13 residues. CDR3 residues: CASTGQGSYEQYF. The CDR3 coding sequence is TGTGCCAGCACTGGACAGGGATCCTACGAGCAGTACTTC.

This chain joins TRBV19 and TRBJ1-1, with TRBD1 matching over 12 bases. J was trimmed by 6 bases and V by 5 bases; bases with no gene match: 10. This CDR3 is 16 amino acids long. CDR1 is LNHDA and CDR2 is SQIVND in the germline V gene (reference sequence). The CDR3 protein is CASSLAGQGALAEAFF. DNA for the CDR3: TGTGCCAGTAGTCTTGCGGGACAGGGGGCCTTGGCTGAAGCTTTCTTT.

This chain uses TRBV6-6 with TRBJ2-5; a possible D gene is TRBD1 (6 bases). This CDR3 spans 13 amino acids. In germline, CDR1 is MNHNY, CDR2 SVGAGI (reference sequence). The V end lost 6 bases, the J end lost 2 bases, and 10 bases lay between the germline ends. CDR3 DNA: TGTGCCAGCAGCACAGGGAGACAAGAGACCCAGTACTTC. Translation gives CASSTGRQETQYF.

This chain connects TRBV4-2 to TRBJ2-1; possibly TRBD2 for D (5 bases). This CDR3 region has 15 residues. CDR1 and CDR2 from the germline V gene are LGHNA and YNFKEQ. Deletions cut 4 bases from V and 0 bases from J, with 10 bases between. The CDR3 DNA follows: TGTGCCAGCAGCCCCGCAGAGGGCTCCTACAATGAGCAGTTCTTC. This encodes CASSPAEGSYNEQFF.

CDR3 DNA sequence: TGTGCCAGCAGCTCTTATATGAACACTGAAGCTTTCTTT. It is translated as CASSSYMNTEAFF. The chain joins TRBV7-3 to TRBJ1-1; D remains ambiguous. CDR1 and CDR2 (germline): SGHTA, FQGTGA. The CDR3 runs 13 residues. The V gene lost 4 bases and the J gene lost 0 bases, with 6 bases spanning the gap.

The chain uses TRBV4-1 and TRBJ1-4, with 7 bases aligning to TRBD1. This CDR3 spans 15 amino acids. Trimming cost V 2 bases and J 7 bases; bases outside gene matches: 7. CDR1 MGHRA and CDR2 YSYEKL come from the germline V gene. The CDR3 bases are TGCGCCAGCAGCCAAACGGGGACAGAATTTGAAAAACTGTTTTTT. It specifies CASSQTGTEFEKLFF.

V usage is TRBV28 and J usage is TRBJ1-4, with 9 bases fitting TRBD1. V was pared by 5 bases and J by 3 bases, with 4 bases of the junction left unmatched. CDR3 length: 15 amino acids. Looked up from germline, CDR1 is MDHEN and CDR2 is SYDVKM. CDR3 in DNA: TGTGCCAGCAGTCTTGGGACAGGGCCTAATGAAAAACTGTTTTTT. This translates into CASSLGTGPNEKLFF.

This clone was seen just once. This chain joins TRBV13 and TRBJ2-7, with unresolved D. Germline loops: CDR1 PRHDT, CDR2 FYEKMQ (reference sequence). Between the trimmed V and J ends, which lost 1 base and 2 bases, there was a span of 9 bases. CDR3 length: 14 amino acids. CDR3 residues: CASSLDRVAYEQYF. Here the CDR3 DNA reads TGTGCCAGCAGCTTAGATCGGGTAGCCTACGAGCAGTACTTC. Using reference TRBV13 and TRBJ2-7 for the parts outside the CDR3, the full variable domain is AAGVIQSPRHLIKEKRETATLKCYPIPRHDTVYWYQQGPGQDPQFLISFYEKMQSDKGSIPDRFSAQQFSDYHSELNMSSLELGDSALYFCASSLDRVAYEQYFGPGTRLTVT.

Only one count was recorded for this clone. This chain links TRBV6-5 with TRBJ2-7; TRBD1 agrees at 10 bases. The trim removed 2 bases at V and 6 bases at J, leaving 7 bases unmatched. Germline CDR1 and CDR2: MNHEY and SVGAGI. The CDR3 runs 15 residues. The CDR3 here is CASSYEGQGYGEQYF. As DNA, the CDR3 is TGTGCCAGCAGTTACGAGGGACAGGGGTATGGCGAGCAGTACTTC.

The chain uses TRBV7-9 and TRBJ1-4; D remains unclear. This CDR3 has 14 residues. V gave up 0 bases and J gave up 5 bases, with 7 bases separating them. CDR1 SEHNR and CDR2 FQNEAQ come from the germline V gene (reference sequence). CDR3 residues: CASSLANENEKLFF. The CDR3 DNA reads as TGTGCCAGCAGCTTAGCTAACGAGAATGAAAAACTGTTTTTT.

V is TRBV19 and J is TRBJ2-7, with 9 bases identical to TRBD1. CDR1 and CDR2 from the germline V gene are LNHDA and SQIVND (reference sequence). The V gene end was trimmed by 6 bases and the J gene end by 5 bases; junction bases not matched to a gene: 11. This CDR3 spans 15 amino acids. The CDR3 DNA follows: TGTGCCAGTAGGGGATCCGGGACAGGGACCAACGAGCAGTACTTC. Its translation: CASRGSGTGTNEQYF.

V and J are TRBV12-3 or TRBV12-4 and TRBJ1-2; D perhaps matches TRBD1 (6 bases). With 5 bases removed from V and 5 bases from J, the gap between germline ends came to 9 bases. The CDR3 totals 12 residues. CDR3 DNA sequence: TGTGCCAGCAGTCTGACAGGATATGGCTACACCTTC. Residues: CASSLTGYGYTF.

This clone was counted only a few times. The J gene is TRBJ2-4, the V gene TRBV11-2; 7 positions agree with TRBD1. This CDR3 spans 13 amino acids. Germline CDR1 and CDR2: SGHAT and FQNNGV. The V segment lost 4 bases and the J segment 6 bases; nucleotides outside the gene matches: 3. CDR3 DNA: TGTGCCAGCAGCTCGGGACAGTTAAACATTCAGTACTTC. Amino acid sequence: CASSSGQLNIQYF.

CDR3 nucleotide sequence: TGTGCCAGTAGTATAGTTGGACAGGGATTATATGGCTACACCTTC. Protein product: CASSIVGQGLYGYTF. The genes are TRBV19 and TRBJ1-2, with 8 nucleotides matching TRBD1. Looked up from germline, CDR1 is LNHDA and CDR2 is SQIVND (reference sequence). The CDR3 is 15 residues long. Germline trimming cut 1 base from V and 5 bases from J; bases unmatched to any gene: 6.

The chain joins TRBV9 to TRBJ2-3; D remains ambiguous. Trimming removed 0 bases from V and 5 bases from J, with 7 bases in between. Per germline, CDR1 SGDLS and CDR2 YYNGEE. CDR3 length: 13 amino acids. The CDR3 spells CASSVATEDTQYF. DNA of the CDR3: TGTGCCAGCAGCGTAGCTACCGAAGATACGCAGTATTTT.

This chain links TRBV7-9 with TRBJ2-7; 7 nucleotides match TRBD1. Trimming cost V 1 base and J 3 bases; bases outside gene matches: 3. CDR3 size: 14 residues. Germline-derived CDR1 and CDR2 are SEHNR and FQNEAQ (reference sequence). CDR3 sequence (DNA): TGTGCCAGCAGCTTAGTAGCAGGGGGCTACGAGCAGTACTTC. Residues: CASSLVAGGYEQYF.

The V gene is TRBV24-1, the J gene TRBJ1-2, with 9 bases aligning to TRBD1. The germline CDR1 and CDR2 sequences are KGHDR and SFDVKD. With 2 bases clipped from V and 4 bases from J, the junction kept 4 bases outside the gene matches. The CDR3 runs 15 residues. The CDR3 loop is CATSDSPTGGYGYTF. DNA of the CDR3: TGTGCCACCAGTGATTCCCCGACAGGGGGCTATGGCTACACCTTC.